The 20 T cell receptor beta chains below all came from one sample that was sequenced in a study of neurological immune-mediated disorders. From the 5' RACE reads, TCRdb called clonotypes with MiXCR, one entry per CDR3 protein. The data hold tens of thousands of distinct CDR3 sequences, with under 4.5% observed a single time. Sequenced sample: PBMCs. These receptors were taken from a woman aged 50 to 60 with multiple sclerosis.

This rearrangement joins TRBV5-1 to TRBJ1-2; D call uncertain. The CDR3 is made up of 13 amino acids. The germline V and J ends were trimmed by 1 base and 6 bases, with 10 bases remaining between them. CDR1 SGHRS and CDR2 YFSETQ come from the germline V gene. The CDR3 here is CASSLSVVDGYTF. DNA for the CDR3: TGCGCCAGCAGCTTGTCCGTCGTTGATGGCTACACCTTC.

Only one count was recorded for this clonotype. This rearrangement joins TRBV5-6 to TRBJ2-1; 12 bases are a match to TRBD2. Germline CDR1 is SGHDT and CDR2 is YYEEEE. V gave up 4 bases and J gave up 0 bases; unmatched junction bases: 8. The CDR3 length is 18 residues. This CDR3 reads CASSKGTSGSSSYNEQFF. In nucleotides, the CDR3 is TGTGCCAGCAGCAAGGGGACTAGCGGGTCGAGCTCCTACAATGAGCAGTTCTTC.

The table lists this clonotype with many counts. The chain employs TRBV3-1 and TRBJ1-3; no clear D. Per germline, CDR1 LGHDT and CDR2 YNNKEL (reference sequence). The germline V and J ends were trimmed by 1 base and 0 bases, with 10 bases remaining between them. CDR3 size: 16 residues. DNA for the CDR3: TGTGCCAGCAGCCAAGTGTTGCTGGGCTCTGGAAACACCATATATTTT. Its translation is CASSQVLLGSGNTIYF.

This clonotype was picked up many times. The chain recombines TRBV24-1 with TRBJ1-1; TRBD1 might be the D (5 bases). V dropped 7 bases and J dropped 1 base, with 9 bases sitting between them. Per germline, CDR1 KGHDR and CDR2 SFDVKD. This CDR3 has 13 residues. The CDR3 loop reads CATRMDTNTEAFF. The DNA for the CDR3 is TGTGCCACCAGGATGGACACGAACACTGAAGCTTTCTTT.

This clonotype has more than one count but fewer than ten. The chain joins TRBV10-3 to TRBJ1-1; D gene unclear. Trimming left V 0 bases short and J 13 bases short, with 15 bases between. The CDR3 is 13 residues long. Germline CDR1 reads ENHRY; CDR2 reads SYGVKD. The CDR3 protein is CAISESKTARRFF. The DNA of the CDR3 is TGTGCCATCAGTGAGTCGAAGACGGCCAGGCGTTTCTTT.

This clonotype was picked up many times. The gene calls are TRBV7-6 and TRBJ2-2; no clear D gene. V lost 5 bases to trimming and J lost 5 bases, with 3 bases between them. This CDR3 comprises 11 residues. From germline, CDR1 is SGHVS and CDR2 FNYEAQ. The CDR3 sequence: CASSLTGELFF. The CDR3 DNA is TGTGCCAGCAGCCTTACCGGGGAGCTGTTTTTT.

This clonotype was seen repeatedly, ten times or more. The gene calls are TRBV28 and TRBJ1-1; the D gene is possibly TRBD1 (5 bases). This CDR3 is built from 15 residues. V was pared by 3 bases and J by 5 bases, with 16 bases between. Germline V gene data show CDR1 as MDHEN and CDR2 as SYDVKM. CDR3 DNA sequence: TGTGCCAGCAGTTTGGAAGGGGAGTATAGGACTGAAGCTTTCTTT. Its translation is CASSLEGEYRTEAFF.

This clonotype appeared many times. The chain has TRBV7-9 and TRBJ2-7; 11 bases line up with TRBD2. Germline V lookup: CDR1 SEHNR, CDR2 FQNEAQ (reference sequence). V shed 4 bases, J shed 4 bases, and the junction held 6 bases outside the gene matches. This CDR3 is 15 amino acids long. CDR3 sequence: CASSWRASGGYEQYF. CDR3 sequence (DNA): TGTGCCAGCAGCTGGCGGGCTAGCGGGGGGTACGAGCAGTACTTC.

This clonotype was counted at least ten times. A read error may explain this, as a much larger clone is one base away. This chain joins TRBV20-1 and TRBJ1-6, with unresolved D. The CDR3 covers 12 residues. CDR1 is DFQATT and CDR2 is SNEGSKA in the germline V gene (reference sequence). The DNA for the CDR3 is TGCAGTGCTAGTTCCGGGAATTCACACCTCCACTTT. This codes for CSASSGNSHLHF.

This clonotype was picked up many times. The chain links TRBV20-1 to TRBJ2-7, with 7 bases identical to TRBD2. Losses at the gene ends were 6 bases for V and 5 bases for J; bases not matched to a gene: 13. The CDR3 totals 14 residues. Germline-derived CDR1 and CDR2 are DFQATT and SNEGSKA (reference sequence). CDR3: CSASPGRGVDEQYF. The CDR3 nucleotides are TGCAGTGCCAGCCCGGGACGGGGGGTGGACGAGCAGTACTTC.

This clonotype was detected ten times or more. V usage is TRBV20-1 and J usage is TRBJ2-1, with 12 bases aligning to TRBD2. V shed 2 bases, J shed 8 bases, and the junction held 16 bases outside the gene matches. Germline V gene lookup returns CDR1 DFQATT and CDR2 SNEGSKA (reference sequence). This CDR3 comprises 18 residues. For the CDR3, the DNA is TGCAGTGCTAGACGTTGGACTAGCGGGGCGAGTGCGGTCGATGAGCAGTTCTTC. It encodes CSARRWTSGASAVDEQFF.

This clonotype showed up many times. The chain links TRBV6-6 to TRBJ1-2, with 9 bases fitting TRBD1. The CDR3 loop spans 16 amino acids. In germline, CDR1 is MNHNY, CDR2 SVGAGI (reference sequence). The J segment lost 1 base and the V segment lost 5 bases, leaving 8 bases of the junction unmatched. In DNA form, the CDR3 reads TGTGCCAGCAGTCCTAATCGGGACAGGGTTAACTATGGCTACACCTTC. Amino acid sequence: CASSPNRDRVNYGYTF.

This clonotype was seen a handful of times. The rearrangement joins TRBV7-9 to TRBJ2-7; D gene uncertain. The CDR3 contains 16 residues. The germline V gene has CDR1 SEHNR and CDR2 FQNEAQ (reference sequence). Trimming took off 5 bases at V and 2 bases at J, with 19 bases between the two ends. The CDR3 nucleotides read TGTGCCAGCAGCGAAGCCCGAACAAGGCCAACCTACGAGCAGTACTTC. Translating gives CASSEARTRPTYEQYF.

This clonotype was observed many times. V is TRBV20-1 and J is TRBJ2-7, with D unclear. The ends were cut back, 5 bases at V and 5 bases at J, with 7 bases in the middle. Germline CDR1 DFQATT, CDR2 SNEGSKA (reference sequence). The CDR3 spans 10 residues. The CDR3 DNA is TGCAGTGCTGGGCACGACGAGCAGTACTTC. It specifies CSAGHDEQYF.

At least ten counts were recorded for this clonotype. This chain links TRBV5-6 with TRBJ2-3; D tentatively reads TRBD1 or TRBD2 (7 bases each). The length of the CDR3 is 15 residues. The V end was cut by 1 base, the J end by 4 bases, with 13 bases between. CDR1 is SGHDT and CDR2 is YYEEEE in the germline V gene. The CDR3 loop is CASSLPTGRADTQYF. The CDR3 region has the DNA TGTGCCAGCAGCTTGCCGACAGGGAGGGCAGATACGCAGTATTTT.

This clonotype was picked up many times. Here the CDR3 reads CSAAQTAGEQYF. The CDR3 DNA is TGCAGTGCTGCCCAGACAGCCGGCGAGCAGTACTTC. This chain links TRBV20-1 with TRBJ2-7; a weak D match, TRBD1 (5 bases). V lost 5 bases and J 6 bases, leaving 14 bases between the germline ends. The length of the CDR3 is 12 residues. Germline V gives CDR1 DFQATT, CDR2 SNEGSKA (reference sequence).

This clonotype came up many times. This chain connects TRBV9 to TRBJ2-3, with unresolved D. Deletions cut 3 bases from V and 3 bases from J, with 17 bases between. The CDR3 runs 16 residues. Germline V gives CDR1 SGDLS, CDR2 YYNGEE. The CDR3, as DNA: TGTGCCAGCAGCGAGAGGCTAGTTTCACAAACAGATACGCAGTATTTT. Its protein product is CASSERLVSQTDTQYF.

The sample holds many counts of this clonotype. The V and J genes are TRBV20-1 and TRBJ2-3; 11 positions match TRBD2. This CDR3 comprises 14 residues. The germline CDR1 and CDR2 sequences are DFQATT and SNEGSKA (reference sequence). The V segment lost 6 bases and the J segment 5 bases; nucleotides outside the gene matches: 7. Written as DNA, the CDR3 is TGCAGTGCCCATAGCGGGGGGGCAATAGATACGCAGTATTTT. Translating gives CSAHSGGAIDTQYF.

This clonotype appeared many times. The genes are TRBV5-6 and TRBJ2-2, with a possible D match to TRBD2 (6 bases). The V gene lost 1 base and the J gene lost 4 bases, with 8 bases spanning the gap. Per germline, CDR1 SGHDT and CDR2 YYEEEE. The CDR3 sequence is 14 residues long. The CDR3 DNA is TGTGCCAGCAGCTTGAAAGCGGGCACCGGGGAGCTGTTTTTT. It is translated as CASSLKAGTGELFF. The full variable domain, its missing parts supplied by reference TRBV5-6 and TRBJ2-2, is DAGVTQSPTHLIKTRGQQVTLRCSPKSGHDTVSWYQQALGQGPQFIFQYYEEEERQRGNFPDRFSGHQFPNYSSELNVNALLLGDSALYLCASSLKAGTGELFFGEGSRLTVL.

This clonotype was seen a handful of times. The CDR3 region has the DNA TGCGCCAGCAGCCAGGAGTCGGGGCCGGGCACCGGGGAGCTGTTTTTT. It translates to CASSQESGPGTGELFF. The genes are TRBV4-3 and TRBJ2-2; D may correspond to TRBD1 or TRBD2 (5 bases each). Trimming cost V 3 bases and J 4 bases, with 15 bases left between them. The CDR3 contains 16 residues. The germline gives CDR1 LGHNA, CDR2 YSLEER.